The text below deals with one T cell receptor beta chain. Its antigen is still unknown. No qualities accompany the bases; no much larger clone lies one base away. This entry belongs to a study of early T cells in non-severe SARS-CoV-2 infection (dated by TCRdb to 2020 to 2022). Background for the entire study: TCR sequencing used bulk RNA from unsorted whole blood, so alpha and beta chains could not be paired. What the authors observed across the whole study: VDJdb matching was skewed toward anti-spike CD8 responses and likely underestimated virus-specific expansions by missing private and CD4 specificities.

Receptor libraries were prepared by 5' RACE. The listed sequencing device is NextSeq 500. The TCR library protocol attached unique molecular identifiers to individual cDNA molecules to correct for sequencing error and PCR bias. Both TCR alpha and beta chains were sequenced, and tight co-correlation was observed between alpha and beta sequence abundances in each sample. For the original study's pipeline: Decombinator V4 was used to annotate the V gene, J gene and CDR3 of the TCR sequences. TCRs were defined as expanded if a significant change between any two time points was detected under a Poisson model with p below 0.0001. TCR abundances were normalised to the total number of TCRs sequenced per sample and expressed as counts per million. VDJdb, accessed 1 November 2021, was searched for CMV, EBV and SARS-CoV-2 annotated TCRs, excluding TCRs annotated for multiple antigens. In-frame beta chains were kept once TCRdb had trimmed the public reads at Q25 with fastp and called clones with MiXCR. Identical CDR3 proteins give one entry, which carries the most common genes and DNA. The V and J calls and clone size come from TCRdb's table, not from the authors' own analysis. The table for this sample lists 66,000 or so distinct CDR3 sequences; about 13% of them were counted only once. Clones ranked in the top ten supply over 6.5% of the sample.

A case-control design nested within a healthcare worker cohort in London, UK, was used, with weekly nasopharyngeal swab PCR tests and blood sampling performed. Healthcare workers were recruited between 23 and 31 March 2020, during the week of the UK lockdown, and were followed weekly for up to roughly 16 weeks. The sample taken for sequencing was whole blood. This receptor was taken from an adult who was a healthcare worker with PCR-confirmed SARS-CoV-2 infection or an uninfected control (not recorded which).

This receptor carries the CDR3 CASSPAIVQFF. The nucleotides are TGTGCCAGCAGTCCTGCAATAGTGCAGTTCTTC. This sequence uses TRBV6-6 and TRBJ2-1, with no D gene named confidently. V is clipped by 5 bases and J by 12 bases, and the sequence between their germline boundaries is 11 bases long. From the cysteine through the phenylalanine, the CDR3 covers 11 amino acids. Only the CDR3 DNA is retained, 33 bases long and in frame from the first base. Based on the germline V gene (reference sequence), the CDR1 and CDR2 sequences are MNHNY and SVGAGI.